Presented here are 27 T cell receptor beta chains from one specimen sequenced in a study of blood T cell repertoires in COVID-19. The data were produced by immunoSEQ multiplex PCR, yet TCRdb's version contains in-frame clones alone and is incomplete. The sample has under 200,000 clones; about four fifths are singletons. Sequencing was carried out using peripheral blood. The source is a woman aged 55 to 70 with COVID-19, enrolled during active disease.

Only a few counts were recorded for this clone. The chain is built from TRBV9 and TRBJ1-5; maybe TRBD1 (6 bases). Germline V lookup: CDR1 SGDLS, CDR2 YYNGEE. CDR3 length: 14 residues. V lost 2 bases to trimming and J lost 3 bases, with 9 bases between them. The CDR3 here is CASSVAGVNQPQHF. For the CDR3, the DNA is TGTGCCAGCAGCGTGGCAGGGGTCAATCAGCCCCAGCATTTT. The full variable domain, its missing parts supplied by reference TRBV9 and TRBJ1-5, is DSGVTQTPKHLITATGQRVTLRCSPRSGDLSVYWYQQSLDQGLQFLIQYYNGEERAKGNILERFSAQQFPDLHSELNLSSLELGDSALYFCASSVAGVNQPQHFGDGTRLSIL.

The chain carries TRBV6-5 and TRBJ1-6, with 7 positions matching TRBD1. CDR1 and CDR2 from the germline V gene are MNHEY and SVGAGI. Trimming removed 8 bases from V and 5 bases from J; junction bases left unmatched: 6. This CDR3 has 14 amino acids. The CDR3 reads CASQTGQNNSPLHF. The CDR3 DNA reads as TGTGCCAGCCAGACGGGACAGAATAATTCACCCCTCCACTTT.

The V and J genes are TRBV6-1 and TRBJ2-6; the D is unclear. The germline gives CDR1 MNHNS, CDR2 SASEGT. This CDR3 comprises 14 residues. Trimming cost V 3 bases and J 0 bases, with 3 bases left between them. The CDR3 spells CASSDNSGANVLTF. The DNA of the CDR3 is TGTGCCAGCAGTGACAACTCTGGGGCCAACGTCCTGACTTTC.

The V and J genes are TRBV7-9 and TRBJ1-3; 8 positions match TRBD1. The CDR3 runs to 15 residues. V trimming: 4 bases; J trimming: 0 bases; junction bases outside the gene matches: 2. Germline loops: CDR1 SEHNR, CDR2 FQNEAQ (reference sequence). CDR3 amino acids: CASSSDRDSGNTIYF. The CDR3 nucleotides read TGTGCCAGCAGCTCGGACAGGGACTCTGGAAACACCATATATTTT.

The rearrangement links TRBV7-3 to TRBJ2-2; 8 nucleotides align to TRBD2. The germline gives CDR1 SGHTA, CDR2 FQGTGA. J was trimmed by 8 bases and V by 5 bases; bases with no gene match: 7. The CDR3 totals 14 residues. CDR3 bases: TGTGCCAGCAGCCGAGGACTAGCTGCGGGGGAGCTGTTTTTT. It specifies CASSRGLAAGELFF.

The chain employs TRBV6-2 or TRBV6-3 and TRBJ2-5; TRBD1 is a possible D gene (6 bases). V was pared by 5 bases and J by 2 bases, with 12 bases between. Germline loops: CDR1 MNHEY, CDR2 SVGEGT. This CDR3 spans 14 amino acids. The CDR3 DNA is TGTGCCAGCAGTCACAGGGAAAGACAAGAGACCCAGTACTTC. Translating it yields CASSHRERQETQYF.

V gene TRBV12-3 or TRBV12-4 combines with J gene TRBJ2-7, with 7 bases matching TRBD2. After removal of 3 bases from V and 3 bases from J, the junction contained 2 bases not matched to a gene. CDR3 length: 13 residues. The CDR3 bases are TGTGCCAGCAGTTTGGGAGGGAACTACGAGCAGTACGTC. It yields the protein CASSLGGNYEQYV.

J is TRBJ2-7 and V is TRBV5-4; 8 bases match TRBD2. Germline-derived CDR1 and CDR2 are SGHNT and YYREEE (reference sequence). With V trimmed by 5 bases and J by 6 bases, 10 bases remained unmatched. CDR3 length: 14 residues. The CDR3 region has the DNA TGTGCCAGCAGGCGGGAGGCGCACTTGGGCGAGCAGTACTTC. It codes for CASRREAHLGEQYF. The variable domain in full, completed from reference TRBV5-4 and TRBJ2-7, reads ETGVTQSPTHLIKTRGQQVTLRCSSQSGHNTVSWYQQALGQGPQFIFQYYREEENGRGNFPPRFSGLQFPNYSSELNVNALELDDSALYLCASRREAHLGEQYFGPGTRLTVT.

The J gene is TRBJ2-7, the V gene TRBV7-8; 7 bases fit TRBD1. The CDR3 is 14 residues long. V was clipped by 2 bases and J by 6 bases; unmatched bases: 7. Per the germline V gene, CDR1 is SGHVS and CDR2 is FQNEAQ. The CDR3 here is CASSLPGQSSEQYF. CDR3 bases: TGTGCCAGCAGCTTACCGGGACAGTCGAGCGAGCAGTACTTC.

The chain recombines TRBV6-5 with TRBJ1-6; D may be TRBD1 (5 bases). The CDR3 is 12 amino acids. Germline V gene lookup returns CDR1 MNHEY and CDR2 SVGAGI. Trimming removed 8 bases from V and 7 bases from J, with 9 bases in between. The chain's CDR3 is CASETENSPLHF. The CDR3 bases are TGTGCCAGCGAGACAGAGAATTCACCCCTCCACTTT.

The chain has TRBV5-1 and TRBJ2-2; maybe TRBD1 (6 bases). The germline V gene has CDR1 SGHRS and CDR2 YFSETQ. The CDR3 spans 15 residues. Deletions cut 0 bases from V and 1 base from J, with 7 bases between. CDR3 residues: CASSLGGQNTGELFF. CDR3 coding DNA: TGCGCCAGCAGCTTGGGGGGGCAGAACACCGGGGAGCTGTTTTTT.

The chain couples TRBV3-1 (or the pseudogene TRBV3-2) to TRBJ1-4; no definite D call. V was cut by 0 bases and J by 8 bases, with 19 bases left in between. CDR1 and CDR2 from the germline V gene are LGHDT and YNNKEL (reference sequence). There are 17 residues in the CDR3. This CDR3 is CASSQDLWRGFGEKLFF. The CDR3 nucleotides read TGTGCCAGCAGCCAAGATTTATGGCGGGGTTTTGGCGAAAAACTGTTTTTT.

The chain recombines TRBV11-1 with TRBJ2-3; tentative D call: TRBD2 (5 bases). Germline CDR1 is SGHAT and CDR2 is FQDESV (reference sequence). The CDR3 has 14 amino acids. Between the trimmed V and J ends, which lost 5 bases and 6 bases, there was a span of 15 bases. The CDR3 DNA reads TGTGCCAGCAGCCCCAGGAGGATGGGGGATACGCAGTATTTT. Amino acids: CASSPRRMGDTQYF.

The V and J genes are TRBV19 and TRBJ2-7; TRBD1 matches at 9 bases. The CDR3 is 14 residues long. CDR1 and CDR2 from the germline V gene are LNHDA and SQIVND (reference sequence). The J segment lost 7 bases and the V segment lost 5 bases, leaving 9 bases of the junction unmatched. The CDR3 protein is CASSATGGLGEQYV. The CDR3 nucleotides are TGTGCCAGTAGTGCGACAGGGGGTCTTGGTGAGCAGTACGTC.

The sample holds a few counts of this clone. V is TRBV11-3 and J is TRBJ2-2; 7 nucleotides line up with TRBD2. Germline trimming cut 5 bases from V and 4 bases from J; bases unmatched to any gene: 7. The length of the CDR3 is 15 residues. CDR1 is SGHNT and CDR2 is YENEEA in the germline V gene. The DNA for the CDR3 is TGTGCCAGCAGCCCTGGACTAGGCATCACCGGGGAGCTGTTTTTT. It is translated as CASSPGLGITGELFF.

This clone was seen a handful of times. This rearrangement joins TRBV4-3 to TRBJ2-2; D may be TRBD1 (5 bases). This CDR3 is 15 amino acids long. Germline values: CDR1 LGHNA, CDR2 YSLEER. V dropped 0 bases and J dropped 4 bases, with 9 bases sitting between them. This chain's CDR3 is CASSQDRVLTGELFF. CDR3 DNA: TGCGCCAGCAGCCAAGACAGGGTTCTCACCGGGGAGCTGTTTTTT.

The chain has TRBV4-2 and TRBJ2-7; 8 bases map to TRBD1. CDR3 size: 15 residues. Germline V gives CDR1 LGHNA, CDR2 YNFKEQ. Trimming at V came to 4 bases and at J to 2 bases, leaving 7 bases not matched to a gene. The CDR3 protein is CASSLKQGGTYEQYF. CDR3 bases: TGTGCCAGCAGCCTAAAACAGGGGGGAACCTACGAGCAGTACTTC.

Remarks on this clone: Other nucleotide sequences in the sample specify the same CDR3. The V and J genes are TRBV27 and TRBJ1-5; D might be TRBD1 (5 bases). The CDR3 runs 14 residues. Trimming cost V 6 bases and J 4 bases, with 13 bases left between them. The germline CDR1 and CDR2 sequences are MNHEY and SMNVEV (reference sequence). The CDR3, as DNA: TGTGCCAGCAGCCCCTTGGGGGGTAATCAGCCCCAGCATTTT. Its protein is CASSPLGGNQPQHF.

The V and J genes are TRBV18 and TRBJ1-2, with 9 positions matching TRBD1. The CDR3 length is 15 residues. Germline V gene data show CDR1 as KGHSH and CDR2 as LQKENI. The J segment lost 4 bases and the V segment lost 2 bases, leaving 5 bases of the junction unmatched. The CDR3 DNA follows: TGTGCCAGCTCACCATCAAAACAGGGGGCCTATGGCTACACCTTC. Translation gives CASSPSKQGAYGYTF.

The gene calls are TRBV9 and TRBJ2-1; TRBD1 might be the D (5 bases). Per the germline V gene, CDR1 is SGDLS and CDR2 is YYNGEE. The CDR3 runs 15 residues. The ends were cut back, 4 bases at V and 0 bases at J, with 11 bases in the middle. The CDR3 reads CASSSRQSSYNEQFF. CDR3 bases: TGTGCCAGCAGCTCCCGACAGAGCTCCTACAATGAGCAGTTCTTC.

The chain couples TRBV6-6 to TRBJ1-5; no definite D call. Germline V lookup: CDR1 MNHNY, CDR2 SVGAGI (reference sequence). This CDR3 is 12 amino acids long. The germline V and J ends were trimmed by 5 bases and 6 bases, with 8 bases remaining between them. CDR3 protein: CASSSTGQPQHF. Here the CDR3 DNA reads TGTGCCAGCAGTAGTACGGGTCAGCCCCAGCATTTT.

V and J are TRBV30 and TRBJ1-2; no definite D call. Germline loops: CDR1 GTSNPN, CDR2 SVGIG (reference sequence). This CDR3 is built from 14 residues. Trimming pared 8 bases from V and 6 bases from J, leaving 22 bases between. CDR3 region: CATPQFPQPDGYTF. Written as DNA, the CDR3 is TGTGCCACCCCCCAGTTCCCTCAACCAGATGGCTACACCTTC.

V gene TRBV5-3 combines with J gene TRBJ2-7; possibly TRBD2 for D (5 bases). TRBV5-3 belongs to the ORF category, with a function that is uncertain. The CDR3 contains 13 residues. V was shortened by 0 bases and J by 6 bases, with 10 bases between the two germline ends. The CDR3 DNA sequence: TGTGCCAGAAGCTTGGTAGCGCCCCCCGAGCAGTACGTC. This codes for CARSLVAPPEQYV.

This rearrangement joins TRBV5-1 to TRBJ1-2, with TRBD1 as a possible D gene (6 bases). The V and J ends lost 2 bases and 5 bases respectively, with 10 bases between them. CDR3 length: 13 amino acids. Per the germline V gene, CDR1 is SGHRS and CDR2 is YFSETQ. The DNA for the CDR3 is TGCGCCAGCAGCTTTGGGACATCATATGGCTACACCTTC. It encodes CASSFGTSYGYTF.

The V and J genes are TRBV18 and TRBJ2-5; TRBD2 matches 13 bases. V was pared by 3 bases and J by 2 bases, with 9 bases of the junction left unmatched. Germline CDR1 KGHSH, CDR2 LQKENI. The CDR3 spans 18 residues. CDR3 bases: TGTGCCAGCTCACCGCTGACTAGCGGGGGGTCCTATCAAGAGACCCAGTACTTC. Protein product: CASSPLTSGGSYQETQYF.

This chain joins TRBV29-1 and TRBJ2-7, with 8 bases matching TRBD2. The CDR3 totals 13 residues. V shed 2 bases and J 4 bases; nucleotides not matched to a gene: 4. The germline V gene has CDR1 SQVTM and CDR2 ANQGSEA. CDR3 region: CSVEKPGGYEQYF. As DNA, the CDR3 is TGCAGCGTTGAAAAACCGGGAGGGTACGAGCAGTACTTC.

This clone was observed many times. The chain uses TRBV25-1 and TRBJ2-5; the D gene is possibly TRBD2 (6 bases). Looked up from germline, CDR1 is MGHDK and CDR2 is SYGVNS. The CDR3 length is 13 residues. The V end lost 7 bases, the J end lost 5 bases, and 14 bases lay between the germline ends. CDR3 residues: CASMEGAAETQYF. CDR3 coding DNA: TGTGCCAGCATGGAGGGAGCGGCGGAGACCCAGTACTTC. The whole variable domain, filled in from reference TRBV25-1 and TRBJ2-5, reads EADIYQTPRYLVIGTGKKITLECSQTMGHDKMYWYQQDPGMELHLIHYSYGVNSTEKGDLSSESTVSRIRTEHFPLTLESARPSHTSQYLCASMEGAAETQYFGPGTRLLVL.